One T cell receptor (beta chain) is described in this entry. This CDR3 is built from 15 residues. Germline V lookup: CDR1 MNHEY, CDR2 SVGAGI. V lost 8 bases and J 6 bases, leaving 22 bases between the germline ends. The data were produced by immunoSEQ multiplex PCR, yet TCRdb's version contains in-frame clones alone and is incomplete. The sample holds 260,000 or so clones, roughly 87% seen once. This record comes from a study of blood T cell repertoires in COVID-19. About the research overall: The United States, Italy and Spain were the sources of the acute and convalescent COVID-19 samples. In each case, the material was cDNA or gDNA derived from T cells, B-cell-depleted T cells, or PBMCs.

This TCR was recovered from a woman between 25 and 40 years old with acute COVID-19. Sequences were obtained from PBMCs or T cells enriched from blood (not recorded which). V and J are TRBV6-5 and TRBJ1-2; TRBD1 is a possible D gene (6 bases). In DNA form, the CDR3 reads TGTGCCAGCCGAACTAGGACAGCCCCGGGCGATGGCTACACCTTC. Residues: CASRTRTAPGDGYTF.